The rows below give T cell receptor beta chains drawn from one sample of a study of blood T cell repertoires in COVID-19. Some clones are missing from TCRdb's copy, which holds only in-frame ones; the method was immunoSEQ multiplex PCR. The sample consists of about 200,000 clones, roughly 80% of them appearing once. Sequenced sample: peripheral blood. The receptors shown here come from a woman aged 80 or over with acute or convalescent COVID-19. The CDR3 runs from the conserved cysteine through the conserved F or W. D genes are given only for firm matches. Clone size is given for some rows only: seen once, a few or many times, or a class if the clone is expanded.

V gene	J gene	clone size	D gene	CDR3 DNA	CDR3 protein
TRBV12-3/TRBV12-4	TRBJ1-3	NA	NA	TGTGCCAGCAGTCCCTCAGTGGACACCATATATTTT	CASSPSVDTIYF
TRBV7-3	TRBJ2-3	NA	NA	TGTGCCAGCAGTTCCTTTCAACTAGTCAATACGCAGTATTTT	CASSSFQLVNTQYF
TRBV5-1	TRBJ1-5	NA	TRBD1	TGCGCCAGCAGCTTGCAAGGGGGCATCGGTCAGCCCCAGCATTTT	CASSLQGGIGQPQHF
TRBV2	TRBJ2-5	NA	NA	TGTGCCAGCAGTGAAGCGCTTCAGGGGGGAGAGACCCAGTACTTC	CASSEALQGGETQYF
TRBV12-2	TRBJ2-1	NA	NA	TGTGCAAGTCGCGCCAGATTGGGACTAGCGGACAAAGACAATGAGCAGTTCTTC	CASRARLGLADKDNEQFF
TRBV18	TRBJ1-2	NA	TRBD1	TGTGCCAGCTCACCAGGGAAGAATTTACCGGGACAGACCCGAATCGGCTATGGCTACACCTTC	CASSPGKNLPGQTRIGYGYTF
TRBV6-5	TRBJ1-6	NA	NA	TGTGCCAGCACTCTGGAGGGGATAGGGTCACCCCTCCACTTT	CASTLEGIGSPLHF
TRBV14	TRBJ2-2	NA	TRBD1	TGTGCCAGCAGCCAAGGCTCAATAAAATTTGGACAGGCCGGGGAGCTGTTTTTT	CASSQGSIKFGQAGELFF
TRBV4-2	TRBJ2-5	NA	TRBD1	TGTGCCAGCAGCCGGGAACAGGGGGCCCAAGAGACCCAGTACTTC	CASSREQGAQETQYF
TRBV28	TRBJ2-7	few	TRBD2	TGTGCCAGCAACCCTAGCGGGTCGGGGGCCTACGAGCAGTACTTC	CASNPSGSGAYEQYF
TRBV4-1	TRBJ2-5	once	TRBD2	TGCGCCAGCAGACGCTCCGGACTAGCGGGGCAAGAGACCCAGTACTTC	CASRRSGLAGQETQYF
TRBV2	TRBJ1-1	NA	NA	TGTGCCAGCAAGGGGGTCTTGATGAACACTGAAGCTTTCTTT	CASKGVLMNTEAFF
TRBV15	TRBJ2-5	NA	NA	TGTGCCACCAGCAGAGATTTGTCCAGGGTCCAAGAGACCCAGTACTTC	CATSRDLSRVQETQYF
TRBV18	TRBJ2-2	NA	NA	TGTGCCAGCTCCGGCGGGGCGGCGAACACCGGGGAGCTGTTTTTT	CASSGGAANTGELFF